This record looks at one T cell receptor beta chain sequence and its context. Its cognate antigen has yet to be identified. Per-nucleotide qualities are absent, and no much larger clonotype sits a single base away. Looking up the germline V gene yields CDR1 SGHDT and CDR2 YYEEEE. Measured from the cysteine to the phenylalanine, the CDR3 is 18 residues long. The DNA shown is the 54-base CDR3, in frame from base 1. Ends trimmed: V by 1 base, J by 5 bases; bases unmatched to a gene: 14. The data are from a study of blood T cells in healthy people across ages (dated by TCRdb to between 2014 and 2016). With regard to the full study: Template switching captured roughly one uniquely barcoded TCR beta cDNA molecule per two T cells in model experiments. Four age groups were formed from the donors: young (average roughly 15 years), middle-aged (approximately 39), aged (62) and long-lived (approximately 80). Two additional independent replicas of 1 million unique cDNA reads from the same blood draw were analyzed for two donors (one aged 18 to 29 and one aged 80 or older). Age-related changes in TCR beta repertoire diversity were measured in the study by deep sequencing normalized with unique cDNA molecular identifiers.

Overall results and qualifications from the work: Because the CMV infection status of the donors was unknown, age-related changes in expanded clonotypes may potentially have been confounded. There was a strong correlation between observed TCR beta diversity and the percentage of naive T cells measured by flow cytometry. Estimates of total diversity based on one million sequenced T cells were considered lower bounds and underestimates. Compared with the aged group, the long-lived group had more naive CD4+ T cells, fewer expanded clones and increased TCR diversity, a pattern suggesting age selection. Conclusive comparison of naive and antigen-experienced compartments was prevented by the profiling of bulk unsorted PBMCs. Observed TCR beta diversity per million T cells fell roughly linearly with age, and a significant reduction was already apparent by age about 38.

The library came from 5' RACE. The sequencer listed for this sample is Illumina HiSeq 2500. A second PCR of about 6 to 11 cycles was performed with a sample-barcoded 5' primer and a J-beta primer mix. A template-switch 5' adaptor carrying 12 random nucleotides introduced a unique molecular identifier onto each TCR beta cDNA molecule. At least 2.5 million CDR3-containing paired-end reads were obtained from each sample. The Mint cDNA synthesis kit, primed by a TRBC-specific oligonucleotide, was used to synthesize first-strand cDNA from all RNA. Following uracil-DNA glycosylase treatment, all cDNA underwent a first 18-cycle PCR with the universal primers M1SS and BC2_uni_R. As for the original processing: For normalization, 1 million high-quality reads were randomly selected from each sample, with every read carrying a distinct molecular identifier. Instead of being binned into consensus sequences, reads that shared molecular identifiers were thrown out. MiTCR, set to a Q25 quality threshold and the strictest error-elimination algorithm, was used for CDR3 identification, clonotype clustering and error correction. A nonparametric unseen species model using Euler transformation provided a lower-bound estimate of total TCR beta diversity. TCRdb redid the processing of the public reads, applying fastp at Q25 and MiXCR, and retained in-frame beta chains. Entries are consolidated by CDR3 protein sequence, retaining the most common genes and DNA. TCRdb, rather than the study authors, made the V and J calls. The sample includes some 890,000 distinct CDR3 sequences, with about 29% observed a single time. The top ten clones comprise roughly a tenth of the sample.

The roughly 37 donors, aged about 6 to 95 years, were systemically healthy Caucasian individuals from Russia. Each donor gave approximately 9.3 milliliters of peripheral blood, collected into EDTA-treated Vacutainer tubes. Ficoll-Paque density-gradient centrifugation was used to isolate PBMCs, with at least 7 million obtained per sample. Total RNA, at least 6 micrograms per sample, was extracted from PBMCs with Trizol reagent. The percentages of naive CD45RAhigh/CD27high T cells were determined by flow cytometry on a PBMC aliquot from every donor. These data were also filed under a second study, of T cells of mothers and their children. As described in the second report: The donors were nine systemically healthy Caucasian individuals, made up of three mothers and their six children. cDNA synthesis used all of the extracted RNA, with roughly 1.5 ug of RNA in each 15 ul reaction. In the second PCR, the M1S primer added sample barcodes and 2-4 random nucleotides. More than 8 million TCR beta CDR3 reads were obtained from each mother, and 2.5 million to 3 million reads were obtained from each child. Thymic selection shapes the output of TCR recombination in a similar way in related and unrelated pairs, and inherited differences have a minor effect. Normalized repertoire overlap was always slightly but never significantly higher in related than unrelated mother-child pairs. Persistent microchimeric T cell clones were not detected, at a sensitivity of around 100 clones per million clonotypes. In the study, deep NGS was used to compare the TCR beta repertoires of mothers and children, and features distinguishing related mother-child pairs from unrelated individuals were sought. Mothers averaged roughly 40 +/- 4 years of age and children averaged about 10 +/- 4 years. After adapter ligation was performed with NEBNext reagents, the libraries were sequenced on an Illumina HiSeq 2000 with 100+100 nt paired-end reads. To prevent cross-contamination, the mother and child libraries were prepared a month apart and were sequenced in separate runs. For each donor, between about 500,000 and 2,200,000 distinct TCR beta clonotypes were identified. Naive TCR beta clonotypes were estimated from low-frequency clonotypes matched to each donor's FACS-determined naive share, without sorting.

The sequence was obtained from a woman aged 40 to 50 in good health. Sequencing was carried out using blood. This sequence uses TRBV5-6 and TRBJ2-7; a stretch of 11 junction bases matches TRBD1. The CDR3 protein sequence reads: CASSLSGTGGFRGDEQYF. In nucleotides, the sequence is TGTGCCAGCAGCTTGTCCGGGACAGGGGGTTTTCGGGGGGACGAGCAGTACTTC.